A single sample gave rise to the 17 T cell receptor beta chains below, sequenced in a study of cytomegalovirus exposure and HLA in healthy donors. 13 Jbeta primers and 60 Vbeta primers were used for the PCR. Using immunoSEQ multiplex PCR, the repertoire was profiled, and TCRdb retains in-frame clones only, with some absent. The sample comprises roughly 120,000 clones, approximately 79% of which are singletons, and 6.2% rests with the top ten. The sequenced material came from PBMCs. The receptors stem from a man aged 30-40 years in good health and CMV-seropositive.

This chain links TRBV6-1 with TRBJ2-2; a possible D gene is TRBD1 (6 bases). Germline values: CDR1 MNHNS, CDR2 SASEGT. The CDR3 contains 14 residues. V lost 7 bases and J 7 bases, leaving 16 bases between the germline ends. The CDR3 reads CASTLELGGGELFF. The CDR3 DNA sequence: TGTGCCAGCACTCTAGAGCTAGGGGGCGGGGAGCTGTTTTTT.

The chain is built from TRBV12-5 and TRBJ1-2; D is unresolved. V dropped 2 bases and J dropped 4 bases, with 8 bases sitting between them. This CDR3 has 13 amino acids. Germline values: CDR1 LGHNT, CDR2 FRNRAP. CDR3 sequence (DNA): TGTGCTAGTGGTTTGAATTCATTCTATGGCTACACCTTC. It yields the protein CASGLNSFYGYTF.

The V and J genes are TRBV25-1 and TRBJ2-2; tentatively, D is TRBD2 (5 bases). Trimming cost V 5 bases and J 1 base, with 14 bases left between them. The CDR3 consists of 16 residues. Germline-derived CDR1 and CDR2 are MGHDK and SYGVNS. The CDR3 protein is CASSSPLRENTGELFF. The CDR3 DNA follows: TGTGCCAGCAGTTCCCCCTTGAGGGAGAACACCGGGGAGCTGTTTTTT.

The rearrangement uses TRBV9 and TRBJ2-2, with 9 positions matching TRBD1. V trimming: 3 bases; J trimming: 3 bases; junction bases outside the gene matches: 6. The germline V gene has CDR1 SGDLS and CDR2 YYNGEE. The CDR3 runs 16 residues. This chain's CDR3 is CASSARDREYTGELFF. The CDR3 coding sequence is TGTGCCAGCAGCGCCAGGGACAGGGAATACACCGGGGAGCTGTTTTTT.

The chain employs TRBV15 and TRBJ2-3; 9 bases map to TRBD2. Looked up from germline, CDR1 is LNHNV and CDR2 is YYDKDF (reference sequence). Trimming at V came to 4 bases and at J to 2 bases, leaving 7 bases not matched to a gene. This CDR3 region has 16 residues. This CDR3 reads CATSTVAGETTDTQYF. The CDR3 bases are TGTGCCACCAGCACGGTAGCGGGGGAGACCACAGATACGCAGTATTTT.

This clone was seen a single time. The CDR3 DNA reads TGTGCCAGCAGCGGAAGAATAGGGCGGGGGGCGTACAATGAGCAGTTCTTC. Residues: CASSGRIGRGAYNEQFF. The rearrangement joins TRBV7-9 to TRBJ2-1; TRBD2 aligns across 8 bases. Germline lookup yields CDR1 SEHNR and CDR2 FQNEAQ (reference sequence). Trimming took 5 bases from V and 4 from J; bases not matched to a gene: 13. The CDR3 runs 17 residues.

The V and J genes are TRBV5-1 and TRBJ2-3; TRBD2 matches 9 bases. J was trimmed by 4 bases and V by 3 bases; bases with no gene match: 15. The length of the CDR3 is 18 residues. Germline values: CDR1 SGHRS, CDR2 YFSETQ. The DNA of the CDR3 is TGCGCCAGCAGCTCTGATAAGACGAGCGGGGGGCGGGCAGATACGCAGTATTTT. The encoded protein is CASSSDKTSGGRADTQYF.

Only a few counts were recorded for this clone. The chain carries TRBV2 and TRBJ2-1; D ambiguous. Germline V gene sequence: CDR1 SNHLY, CDR2 FYNNEI. This CDR3 contains 13 residues. Trimming took off 2 bases at V and 7 bases at J, with 9 bases between the two ends. The CDR3 spells CASSEWSRNEQFF. CDR3 nucleotide sequence: TGTGCCAGCAGTGAATGGTCGAGAAATGAGCAGTTCTTC.

V usage is TRBV18 and J usage is TRBJ1-2; D perhaps matches TRBD1 (5 bases). The germline V gene encodes CDR1 KGHSH and CDR2 LQKENI. The ends were cut back, 1 base at V and 2 bases at J, with 5 bases in the middle. The CDR3 is made up of 13 amino acids. CDR3 sequence (DNA): TGTGCCAGCTCACCACGACAGAACTATGGCTACACCTTC. Translation: CASSPRQNYGYTF.

CDR3 coding DNA: TGTGCCAGCAGCTTACAGGCTACCCCCGGGGAGCTGTTTTTT. As protein: CASSLQATPGELFF. The V call is TRBV14, the J call TRBJ2-2; tentatively, D is TRBD1 (5 bases). The CDR3 runs 14 residues. With 5 bases removed from V and 6 bases from J, the gap between germline ends came to 13 bases. Germline CDR1 is SGHDN and CDR2 is FVKESK.

The chain couples TRBV5-6 to TRBJ2-3; 8 bases are a match to TRBD1. The J segment lost 0 bases and the V segment lost 3 bases, leaving 9 bases of the junction unmatched. The CDR3 loop spans 17 amino acids. From germline, CDR1 is SGHDT and CDR2 YYEEEE. Written as DNA, the CDR3 is TGTGCCAGCAGCTCGATACAGGACAGGGCTAGCACAGATACGCAGTATTTT. Its translation: CASSSIQDRASTDTQYF.

V gene TRBV7-3 combines with J gene TRBJ2-1, with 11 bases identical to TRBD2. The CDR3 extends over 15 amino acids. J gave up 6 bases and V 4 bases, and 5 bases lay outside the gene matches. The germline V gene has CDR1 SGHTA and CDR2 FQGTGA. In DNA form, the CDR3 reads TGTGCCAGCAGCTCCTTTAGCGGGGGGGCCAATGAGCAGTTCTTC. Amino acid sequence: CASSSFSGGANEQFF. The full variable domain, rest sourced from reference TRBV7-3 and TRBJ2-1, is GAGVSQTPSNKVTEKGKYVELRCDPISGHTALYWYRQSLGQGPEFLIYFQGTGAADDSGLPNDRFFAVRPEGSVSTLKIQRTERGDSAVYLCASSSFSGGANEQFFGPGTRLTVL.

This clone was seen once. The chain is built from TRBV12-5 and TRBJ2-3, with TRBD2 matching 12 bases. CDR1 LGHNT and CDR2 FRNRAP come from the germline V gene. CDR3 length: 16 amino acids. J was trimmed by 2 bases and V by 5 bases; bases with no gene match: 5. The CDR3 DNA is TGTGCTAGTGGTACTGGACTAGCGGGGCACACAGATACGCAGTATTTT. It encodes CASGTGLAGHTDTQYF.

J is TRBJ1-2 and V is TRBV29-1, with TRBD1 identical over 9 bases. Germline CDR1 is SQVTM and CDR2 is ANQGSEA. The CDR3 runs 15 residues. V dropped 5 bases and J dropped 4; count of bases not matched to a gene: 11. CDR3 sequence reads: CSVNNRGPVLYGYTF. CDR3 bases: TGCAGCGTTAACAACAGGGGGCCCGTACTCTATGGCTACACCTTC.

V is TRBV5-1 and J is TRBJ2-1, with 16 bases matching TRBD2. This CDR3 spans 18 amino acids. V shed 4 bases and J 0 bases; nucleotides not matched to a gene: 4. In germline, CDR1 is SGHRS, CDR2 YFSETQ. This CDR3 reads CASSGTSGGATSYNEQFF. For the CDR3, the DNA is TGCGCCAGCAGCGGGACTAGCGGGGGGGCGACCTCCTACAATGAGCAGTTCTTC.

The rearrangement joins TRBV5-1 to TRBJ1-1, with D unresolved. Germline assignment: CDR1 SGHRS and CDR2 YFSETQ. The CDR3 is made up of 13 amino acids. V lost 6 bases and J 4 bases, leaving 13 bases between the germline ends. Here the CDR3 reads CASTEGGGTEAFF. The CDR3 DNA reads TGCGCCAGCACCGAGGGCGGCGGCACTGAAGCTTTCTTT. Looking up the rest from reference TRBV5-1 and TRBJ1-1 gives the full variable domain: KAGVTQTPRYLIKTRGQQVTLSCSPISGHRSVSWYQQTPGQGLQFLFEYFSETQRNKGNFPGRFSGRQFSNSRSEMNVSTLELGDSALYLCASTEGGGTEAFFGQGTRLTVV.

This rearrangement joins TRBV11-3 to TRBJ2-7, with TRBD2 matching 8 bases. The CDR3 has 14 residues. V lost 5 bases, J lost 1 base, and 4 bases stayed unmatched. Per the germline V gene, CDR1 is SGHNT and CDR2 is YENEEA. This CDR3 is CASSLGRGSYEQYF. The CDR3 bases are TGTGCCAGCAGCCTCGGGAGGGGGTCCTACGAGCAGTACTTC.